Listed below are T cell receptor beta chains from one sample, sequenced in a study of PD-L1 blockade in urothelial cancer. Assay: immunoSEQ multiplex PCR; the TCRdb copy retains only in-frame clones and omits some. Here the sample spans tens of thousands of clones, roughly 80% being singletons. Sequencing used PBMCs, obtained around atezolizumab (anti-PD-L1) treatment. The receptors originated from a man in his 70s with urothelial cancer. The CDR3 runs from the conserved cysteine through the conserved F or W. The D gene is left open where the match is weak. Not every row has a clone size; where given, it reads once, few, many or a size class.

j_call: TRBJ2-1
v_call: TRBV6-4
d_call: TRBD1
clone_size: NA
cdr3_aa: CASSARVQGAYNEQFF
cdr3_nt: TGTGCCAGCAGTGCCAGGGTACAGGGGGCCTACAATGAGCAGTTCTTC

j_call: TRBJ1-5
v_call: TRBV7-2
d_call: NA
clone_size: NA
cdr3_aa: CASQRQVRLGEPQHF
cdr3_nt: TGTGCCAGCCAGAGGCAGGTCCGCTTGGGAGAGCCCCAGCATTTT

j_call: TRBJ1-2
v_call: TRBV4-2
d_call: TRBD1
clone_size: NA
cdr3_aa: CASSPTTGSLANYGYTF
cdr3_nt: TGTGCCAGCAGCCCGACGACAGGGTCCCTAGCTAACTATGGCTACACCTTC

j_call: TRBJ2-1
v_call: TRBV9
d_call: TRBD2
clone_size: many
cdr3_aa: CASSVESGGGEQFF
cdr3_nt: TGTGCCAGCAGCGTAGAGAGCGGGGGGGGTGAGCAGTTCTTC

j_call: TRBJ2-1
v_call: TRBV19
d_call: NA
clone_size: NA
cdr3_aa: CASSIEGGGIDEQFF
cdr3_nt: TGTGCCAGTAGTATAGAAGGGGGAGGGATCGATGAGCAGTTCTTC

j_call: TRBJ1-5
v_call: TRBV11-2
d_call: NA
clone_size: NA
cdr3_aa: CASSLKENQPQHF
cdr3_nt: TGTGCCAGCAGCTTAAAGGAGAATCAGCCCCAGCATTTT

j_call: TRBJ2-5
v_call: TRBV10-3
d_call: NA
clone_size: NA
cdr3_aa: CAISERDQETQYF
cdr3_nt: TGTGCCATCAGTGAGCGAGATCAAGAGACCCAGTACTTC

j_call: TRBJ1-1
v_call: TRBV19
d_call: NA
clone_size: NA
cdr3_aa: CASSSRGPMNTEAFF
cdr3_nt: TGTGCCAGTAGTTCCAGGGGTCCCATGAACACTGAAGCTTTCTTT

j_call: TRBJ1-1
v_call: TRBV4-3
d_call: NA
clone_size: NA
cdr3_aa: CASSQGAGRGGTEAFF
cdr3_nt: TGCGCCAGCAGCCAAGGGGCCGGCAGGGGCGGCACTGAAGCTTTCTTT

j_call: TRBJ2-3
v_call: TRBV10-3
d_call: TRBD2
clone_size: NA
cdr3_aa: CAIRGTSGIGDTQYF
cdr3_nt: TGTGCCATCAGGGGGACTAGCGGAATCGGGGATACGCAGTATTTT

j_call: TRBJ1-3
v_call: TRBV14
d_call: TRBD1
clone_size: NA
cdr3_aa: CASSQGGVKGTGSGNTIYF
cdr3_nt: TGTGCCAGCAGCCAAGGGGGGGTCAAAGGGACAGGGTCTGGAAACACCATATATTTT

j_call: TRBJ2-3
v_call: TRBV9
d_call: TRBD2
clone_size: few
cdr3_aa: CASSVDLWEGPTDTQYF
cdr3_nt: TGTGCCAGCAGCGTAGATTTGTGGGAGGGCCCGACAGATACGCAGTATTTT

j_call: TRBJ2-1
v_call: TRBV6-1
d_call: TRBD1
clone_size: NA
cdr3_aa: CASSYTDRDEQFF
cdr3_nt: TGTGCCAGCAGTTATACGGACAGGGATGAGCAGTTCTTC

j_call: TRBJ1-4
v_call: TRBV11-3
d_call: TRBD1
clone_size: NA
cdr3_aa: CASSSRTGGEKLFF
cdr3_nt: TGTGCCAGCAGCTCGAGGACAGGGGGGGAAAAACTGTTTTTT

j_call: TRBJ1-1
v_call: TRBV4-1
d_call: TRBD1
clone_size: NA
cdr3_aa: CASRLTGGMNTEAFF
cdr3_nt: TGCGCCAGCAGATTAACAGGGGGCATGAACACTGAAGCTTTCTTT

j_call: TRBJ1-2
v_call: TRBV2
d_call: NA
clone_size: NA
cdr3_aa: CASSLNRGGNYGYTF
cdr3_nt: TGTGCCAGCAGCCTAAATCGGGGGGGGAACTATGGCTACACCTTC

j_call: TRBJ2-7
v_call: TRBV7-3
d_call: TRBD1
clone_size: NA
cdr3_aa: CASSLNRGDEQYF
cdr3_nt: TGTGCCAGCAGCTTAAACAGGGGAGACGAGCAGTACTTC

j_call: TRBJ1-4
v_call: TRBV5-4
d_call: TRBD1
clone_size: NA
cdr3_aa: CASSLKGGSGEKLFF
cdr3_nt: TGTGCCAGCAGCTTGAAAGGGGGCAGTGGTGAAAAACTGTTTTTT

j_call: TRBJ2-7
v_call: TRBV6-7
d_call: TRBD1
clone_size: NA
cdr3_aa: CASSFDPGQQSYEQYF
cdr3_nt: TGTGCCAGCAGTTTCGACCCGGGACAGCAATCCTACGAGCAGTACTTC

j_call: TRBJ1-2
v_call: TRBV5-1
d_call: NA
clone_size: once
cdr3_aa: CASSLVEGPNYGYTF
cdr3_nt: TGCGCCAGCAGTCTGGTGGAGGGCCCAAACTATGGCTACACCTTC

j_call: TRBJ2-3
v_call: TRBV7-9
d_call: TRBD2
clone_size: few
cdr3_aa: CASSHAIVASGSTDTQYF
cdr3_nt: TGTGCCAGCAGCCACGCCATCGTGGCTAGCGGGAGCACAGATACGCAGTATTTT

j_call: TRBJ2-1
v_call: TRBV6-1
d_call: TRBD2
clone_size: NA
cdr3_aa: CAGTPGGNFYNEQFF
cdr3_nt: TGTGCCGGAACTCCGGGGGGGAACTTTTACAATGAGCAGTTCTTC

j_call: TRBJ2-7
v_call: TRBV7-8
d_call: NA
clone_size: few
cdr3_aa: CASSLGTEPGGYF
cdr3_nt: TGTGCCAGCAGCTTAGGGACAGAGCCGGGTGGTTACTTC

j_call: TRBJ1-1
v_call: TRBV18
d_call: NA
clone_size: NA
cdr3_aa: CASSPGGANTEAFF
cdr3_nt: TGTGCCAGCTCACCTGGAGGAGCGAACACTGAAGCTTTCTTT

j_call: TRBJ1-2
v_call: TRBV27
d_call: NA
clone_size: once
cdr3_aa: CASSRQMNYGYTF
cdr3_nt: TGTGCCAGCAGTCGACAGATGAATTATGGCTACACCTTC

j_call: TRBJ1-6
v_call: TRBV10-3
d_call: NA
clone_size: once
cdr3_aa: CAISEFGGAGSPLHF
cdr3_nt: TGTGCCATCAGTGAGTTTGGGGGGGCTGGGTCACCCCTCCACTTT

j_call: TRBJ2-6
v_call: TRBV7-8
d_call: TRBD1
clone_size: NA
cdr3_aa: CASSLAFTGGRGANVLTF
cdr3_nt: TGTGCCAGCAGCTTAGCCTTTACAGGGGGCCGTGGGGCCAACGTCCTGACTTTC

j_call: TRBJ2-1
v_call: TRBV5-6
d_call: NA
clone_size: NA
cdr3_aa: CASSPGVRPGADEQFF
cdr3_nt: TGTGCCAGCAGCCCAGGCGTAAGACCAGGGGCGGATGAGCAGTTCTTC

j_call: TRBJ2-1
v_call: TRBV7-9
d_call: NA
clone_size: NA
cdr3_aa: CASTRGGYNEQFF
cdr3_nt: TGTGCCAGCACCCGAGGGGGTTACAATGAGCAGTTCTTC

j_call: TRBJ2-1
v_call: TRBV9
d_call: NA
clone_size: once
cdr3_aa: CASSVEGEDYYNEQFF
cdr3_nt: TGTGCCAGCAGCGTCGAGGGGGAAGACTACTACAATGAGCAGTTCTTC

j_call: TRBJ2-5
v_call: TRBV7-9
d_call: NA
clone_size: once
cdr3_aa: CASSLGQGGMETQYF
cdr3_nt: TGTGCCAGCAGCTTAGGACAGGGCGGGATGGAGACCCAGTACTTC

j_call: TRBJ1-2
v_call: TRBV6-5
d_call: NA
clone_size: NA
cdr3_aa: CASSITHRVYGYTF
cdr3_nt: TGTGCCAGCTCCATTACCCACAGGGTTTATGGCTACACCTTC

j_call: TRBJ1-5
v_call: TRBV11-2
d_call: NA
clone_size: NA
cdr3_aa: CASSLTGSNQPQHF
cdr3_nt: TGTGCCAGCAGCTTGACAGGTAGCAATCAGCCCCAGCATTTT

j_call: TRBJ2-1
v_call: TRBV9
d_call: NA
clone_size: NA
cdr3_aa: CASNFRGAGNEQFF
cdr3_nt: TGTGCCAGCAATTTCAGGGGGGCAGGGAATGAGCAGTTCTTC

j_call: TRBJ2-1
v_call: TRBV14
d_call: NA
clone_size: NA
cdr3_aa: CASSPQGLGEQFF
cdr3_nt: TGTGCCAGCAGTCCCCAGGGGCTTGGGGAGCAGTTCTTC

j_call: TRBJ2-1
v_call: TRBV5-1
d_call: TRBD2
clone_size: NA
cdr3_aa: CASSLVAGGSYNEQFF
cdr3_nt: TGCGCCAGCAGCTTGGTGGCGGGAGGGTCCTACAATGAGCAGTTCTTC

j_call: TRBJ2-3
v_call: TRBV7-2
d_call: TRBD2
clone_size: NA
cdr3_aa: CASRLADSTDTQYF
cdr3_nt: TGTGCCAGCCGACTAGCGGATAGCACAGATACGCAGTATTTT

j_call: TRBJ2-7
v_call: TRBV7-2
d_call: NA
clone_size: NA
cdr3_aa: CASSWGVSGTYEQYF
cdr3_nt: TGTGCCAGCAGCTGGGGGGTATCGGGGACCTACGAGCAGTACTTC

j_call: TRBJ1-4
v_call: TRBV9
d_call: NA
clone_size: NA
cdr3_aa: CASSVGQRVGATNEKLFF
cdr3_nt: TGTGCCAGCAGCGTCGGACAGAGGGTTGGGGCAACTAATGAAAAACTGTTTTTT

j_call: TRBJ1-6
v_call: TRBV9
d_call: TRBD1
clone_size: few
cdr3_aa: CASSERQGNSPLHF
cdr3_nt: TGTGCCAGCAGCGAACGACAGGGCAATTCACCCCTCCACTTT

j_call: TRBJ2-5
v_call: TRBV6-4
d_call: TRBD1
clone_size: once
cdr3_aa: CATLMTGDVETQYF
cdr3_nt: TGTGCCACCCTCATGACAGGGGACGTGGAGACCCAGTACTTC

j_call: TRBJ2-1
v_call: TRBV28
d_call: NA
clone_size: NA
cdr3_aa: CASSPRGGIGNEQFF
cdr3_nt: TGTGCCAGCAGCCCACGAGGGGGTATCGGCAATGAGCAGTTCTTC

j_call: TRBJ2-2
v_call: TRBV4-2
d_call: TRBD2
clone_size: once
cdr3_aa: CASSQDWGLADWTGELFF
cdr3_nt: TGTGCCAGCAGCCAAGACTGGGGACTAGCGGATTGGACCGGGGAGCTGTTTTTT

j_call: TRBJ1-5
v_call: TRBV30
d_call: NA
clone_size: NA
cdr3_aa: CAWSETDHQPQHF
cdr3_nt: TGTGCCTGGAGTGAAACAGATCATCAGCCCCAGCATTTT

j_call: TRBJ1-5
v_call: TRBV7-9
d_call: NA
clone_size: NA
cdr3_aa: CASSLDSSNQPQHF
cdr3_nt: TGTGCCAGCAGCTTGGACAGTAGCAATCAGCCCCAGCATTTT

j_call: TRBJ1-5
v_call: TRBV6-6
d_call: NA
clone_size: NA
cdr3_aa: CASIPIAGRRNQPQHF
cdr3_nt: TGTGCCAGCATCCCTATAGCGGGGCGTCGCAATCAGCCCCAGCATTTT

j_call: TRBJ2-7
v_call: TRBV7-2
d_call: TRBD2
clone_size: few
cdr3_aa: CASSSSGLSSYEQYF
cdr3_nt: TGTGCCAGCAGCTCTAGCGGTCTAAGCTCCTACGAGCAGTACTTC

j_call: TRBJ2-7
v_call: TRBV28
d_call: NA
clone_size: NA
cdr3_aa: CASSGGTVKPYEQYF
cdr3_nt: TGTGCCAGCAGTGGCGGGACAGTTAAACCCTACGAGCAGTACTTC

j_call: TRBJ2-3
v_call: TRBV19
d_call: NA
clone_size: NA
cdr3_aa: CASSTPLAGSSTDTQYF
cdr3_nt: TGTGCCAGTAGTACTCCACTCGCGGGGAGTAGCACAGATACGCAGTATTTT

j_call: TRBJ2-2
v_call: TRBV7-2
d_call: TRBD1
clone_size: NA
cdr3_aa: CASSVTGGNTGELFF
cdr3_nt: TGTGCCAGCAGCGTCACAGGGGGGAACACCGGGGAGCTGTTTTTT

j_call: TRBJ1-1
v_call: TRBV9
d_call: NA
clone_size: few
cdr3_aa: CASSVDHSDTTEAFF
cdr3_nt: TGTGCCAGCAGCGTAGACCATTCGGACACCACTGAAGCTTTCTTT